These T cell receptor beta chains were read from a single sample in a study of T cell repertoires in cytomegalovirus infection. TCRdb reanalysed the reads using MiXCR and keeps one entry per CDR3 protein. The table has approximately 1,000,000 distinct CDR3 sequences, approximately 31% seen once. Antigens for these TCRs are unknown. The starting material was cultured CD8+ T cells from PBMCs, obtained from culture after CMV antigen stimulation. The receptor set was obtained from a human donor in good health (CMV status not recorded). Some clones in this sample may be carry-over from other donors' samples. The CDR3 runs from the conserved cysteine through the conserved F or W. A D gene is named only where the DNA matches it firmly. A row's size may be missing; if present it is once, few, many or a size class.

- | TRBJ1-1 | TRBV29-1 | - | CSVDSPAVHLNTEAFF | TGCAGCGTTGACTCCCCTGCAGTTCATCTGAACACTGAAGCTTTCTTT
- | TRBJ1-5 | TRBV2 | - | CASRHGQPYQPQHF | TGTGCCAGCAGGCACGGACAGCCTTATCAGCCCCAGCATTTT
- | TRBJ1-4 | TRBV12-5 | TRBD1 | CASEDRGTEKLFF | TGTGCTAGTGAGGACAGGGGAACGGAAAAACTGTTTTTT
many | TRBJ2-1 | TRBV12-3/TRBV12-4 | - | CASSRASYNEQFF | TGTGCCAGCAGCCGGGCCTCCTACAATGAGCAGTTCTTC
- | TRBJ2-7 | TRBV12-3/TRBV12-4 | TRBD1 | CASSWGQLAYEQYF | TGTGCCAGCAGTTGGGGACAGCTCGCCTACGAGCAGTACTTC
- | TRBJ2-1 | TRBV5-1 | TRBD1 | CASSDPGQYNEQFF | TGCGCCAGCAGCGACCCGGGACAGTACAATGAGCAGTTCTTC
few | TRBJ2-1 | TRBV6-2/TRBV6-3 | TRBD2 | CASRTSGFYNEQFF | TGTGCCAGCAGGACTAGCGGTTTCTACAATGAGCAGTTCTTC
few | TRBJ1-2 | TRBV6-2/TRBV6-3 | - | CASRSRTVLYSYGYTF | TGTGCCAGCAGATCTCGGACAGTTTTATATTCCTATGGCTACACCTTC
- | TRBJ1-6 | TRBV19 | - | CASSITRNSPLHF | TGTGCCAGTAGTATTACTCGGAATTCACCCCTCCACTTT
few | TRBJ2-5 | TRBV7-2 | - | CASSLERTLSRETQYF | TGTGCCAGCAGCTTAGAGAGGACCTTAAGCAGAGAGACCCAGTACTTC
few | TRBJ2-3 | TRBV2 | TRBD2 | CASPLMGTSGTDTQYF | TGTGCCAGCCCCCTCATGGGGACTAGCGGCACAGATACGCAGTATTTT
- | TRBJ1-1 | TRBV27 | - | CASSDLADTEAFF | TGTGCCAGCAGCGACCTAGCGGACACTGAAGCTTTCTTT
many | TRBJ1-2 | TRBV7-2 | - | CASSLSRDPFYGGYTF | TGTGCCAGCAGCTTAAGCAGGGACCCATTTTATGGCGGCTACACCTTC
- | TRBJ1-1 | TRBV5-6 | TRBD1 | CASSLGDRGRGTEAFF | TGTGCCAGCAGCTTGGGGGACAGGGGAAGAGGGACTGAAGCTTTCTTT
- | TRBJ2-5 | TRBV12-3/TRBV12-4 | TRBD2 | CASSPRLAGGFWSSETQYF | TGTGCCAGCAGCCCCCGGCTAGCGGGGGGATTCTGGTCGTCGGAGACCCAGTACTTC
few | TRBJ1-1 | TRBV2 | - | CASRRSSPEGAFF | TGTGCCAGCAGACGGTCGTCCCCGGAGGGAGCTTTCTTT
- | TRBJ1-1 | TRBV12-3/TRBV12-4 | - | CASSFLGVTEAFF | TGTGCCAGCAGTTTTTTGGGGGTCACTGAAGCTTTCTTT
- | TRBJ2-2 | TRBV25-1 | - | CASSESLGARTGELFF | TGTGCCAGCAGTGAATCCCTCGGGGCGCGGACCGGGGAGCTGTTTTTT
few | TRBJ1-1 | TRBV20-1 | - | CSAPRLMNTEAFF | TGCAGTGCACCAAGACTGATGAACACTGAAGCTTTCTTT
few | TRBJ1-2 | TRBV27 | - | CASMQRGVYGYTF | TGTGCCAGCATGCAAAGGGGGGTTTATGGCTACACCTTC
many | TRBJ2-3 | TRBV7-8 | TRBD1 | CASSLGQTSTDTQYF | TGTGCCAGCAGCCTGGGACAGACAAGCACAGATACGCAGTATTTT
- | TRBJ2-3 | TRBV7-3 | TRBD2 | CASSLNPGLAGGPDTQYF | TGTGCCAGCAGCTTAAACCCGGGACTAGCGGGGGGCCCAGATACGCAGTATTTT
many | TRBJ2-3 | TRBV12-5 | - | CATLTTTFRDTQYF | TGTGCAACCCTGACGACAACTTTTCGAGATACGCAGTATTTT
- | TRBJ2-5 | TRBV7-9 | - | CASSLSLYVETQYF | TGTGCCAGCAGCTTAAGCCTTTACGTCGAGACCCAGTACTTC
few | TRBJ1-4 | TRBV12-3/TRBV12-4 | - | CASSFAVEFPNHHTATNEKLFF | TGTGCCAGCAGTTTCGCAGTTGAGTTTCCGAACCATCATACGGCAACTAATGAAAAACTGTTTTTT
many | TRBJ1-4 | TRBV7-2 | - | CASSLAGTPDEKLFF | TGTGCCAGCAGCTTAGCCGGGACTCCTGATGAAAAACTGTTTTTT
- | TRBJ1-1 | TRBV29-1 | - | CSVEGGGAAFF | TGCAGCGTTGAAGGGGGGGGCGCAGCTTTCTTT
- | TRBJ2-7 | TRBV7-4 | TRBD2 | CASSHRTSGIYEQYF | TGTGCCAGCAGCCATCGGACTAGCGGGATCTACGAGCAGTACTTC
many | TRBJ2-1 | TRBV7-8 | TRBD2 | CASKGLSNTGSYNEQFF | TGTGCCAGCAAGGGACTATCAAATACCGGCTCCTACAATGAGCAGTTCTTC
- | TRBJ1-4 | TRBV20-1 | - | CSADRDGREKLFF | TGCAGTGCTGACCGGGACGGACGGGAAAAACTGTTTTTT
- | TRBJ1-2 | TRBV27 | - | CASSPDMWGYTF | TGTGCCAGCAGTCCAGATATGTGGGGCTACACCTTC
few | TRBJ2-2 | TRBV6-5 | - | CASSYPTGELFF | TGTGCCAGCAGTTACCCCACCGGGGAGCTGTTTTTT